These 18 T cell receptor beta chains share one sample of origin, sequenced in a study of CXCR3-negative and CXCR3-positive naive CD8 T cells. All TRB cDNA libraries came from 5' RACE performed with UMI labels. TCRdb reprocessed the 5' RACE reads, keeping one entry per CDR3 protein, no DNA. The sample holds 70,000 to 95,000 distinct CDR3 sequences. Sequenced input: naive CXCR3- CD8+ T cells from blood. Subset indicated: CD45RO-CCR7+CD27+CD95- naive CD8+ T cells lacking CXCR3 (TNR3-). The receptors originated from a human donor in good health. Some clones in this sample may be carry-over from other donors' samples.

The chain uses TRBV29-1 and TRBJ2-3. The CDR3 sequence is 13 residues long. Germline values: CDR1 SQVTM, CDR2 ANQGSEA. The CDR3 sequence is CSVAGIAADTQYF.

The gene calls are TRBV29-1 and TRBJ2-7; the D gene TCRdb calls, TRBD2, cannot be checked with no DNA. CDR3 length: 15 residues. The germline V gene has CDR1 SQVTM and CDR2 ANQGSEA. This CDR3 is CSVHEVAGGSYEQYF.

The chain couples TRBV29-1 to TRBJ2-2; TCRdb designates TRBD2, a call that cannot be tested without DNA. The CDR3 is 16 residues long. Germline V gene data show CDR1 as SQVTM and CDR2 as ANQGSEA. CDR3 protein: CSVVDTSGSNTGELFF.

The chain employs TRBV12-3 or TRBV12-4 and TRBJ2-1; TCRdb returns TRBD1, unconfirmable since there is no DNA. This CDR3 spans 15 amino acids. The CDR3 sequence: CASSLGAYLYNEQFF.

The J gene is TRBJ2-2, the V gene TRBV5-4; the D call from TCRdb, TRBD1, cannot be confirmed without DNA. In germline, CDR1 is SGHNT, CDR2 YYREEE (reference sequence). The CDR3 is 15 amino acids. This CDR3 is CASSFRGVNTGELFF.

The chain carries TRBV12-3 or TRBV12-4 and TRBJ2-3; no DNA is available, so the TRBD1 call from TCRdb remains unchecked. The CDR3 is 14 amino acids. The CDR3 protein is CASRPTGGADTQYF.

This rearrangement joins TRBV7-2 to TRBJ2-1. The CDR3 contains 11 residues. From germline, CDR1 is SGHTA and CDR2 FQGNSA. CDR3 region: CATDTGYEQFF.

V and J are TRBV14 and TRBJ2-7; TCRdb names TRBD2, which stays unverified in the absence of DNA. Germline loops: CDR1 SGHDN, CDR2 FVKESK. There are 16 residues in the CDR3. CDR3 sequence: CASSQDSSGTSYEQYF.

The V gene is TRBV9, the J gene TRBJ2-7; without DNA, the TCRdb call of TRBD1 cannot be checked. Germline V gene sequence: CDR1 SGDLS, CDR2 YYNGEE. The CDR3 is 15 residues long. The CDR3 is CASSEYRDGADEQYF.

This chain links TRBV7-6 with TRBJ1-4; absent DNA, TCRdb's TRBD1 call cannot be checked. Germline lookup yields CDR1 SGHVS and CDR2 FNYEAQ. This CDR3 spans 17 amino acids. This CDR3 reads CASSLPPRTATNEKLFF.

The chain has TRBV28 and TRBJ2-3; TCRdb proposes TRBD2, but this gene call is untestable without DNA. The CDR3 is 16 residues long. In germline, CDR1 is MDHEN, CDR2 SYDVKM. Here the CDR3 reads CASRPTSGDGTDTQYF.

This chain uses TRBV21-1 with TRBJ1-6; without DNA, the TCRdb call of TRBD1 cannot be checked. TRBV21-1 is an annotated pseudogene. This CDR3 has 16 amino acids. This CDR3 reads CASSTDEGQGRSPLHF.

The chain couples TRBV18 to TRBJ1-2. The CDR3 has 14 residues. Germline CDR1 reads KGHSH; CDR2 reads LQKENI. CDR3 sequence: CASSPEGKVDGYTF.

The chain links TRBV5-4 to TRBJ2-1. The germline V gene has CDR1 SGHNT and CDR2 YYREEE (reference sequence). The CDR3 extends over 13 amino acids. CDR3 sequence: CASSQHPSYEQFF.

The chain recombines TRBV13 with TRBJ1-1. Germline V gene sequence: CDR1 PRHDT, CDR2 FYEKMQ (reference sequence). CDR3 length equals 14 residues. The CDR3 protein is CASSLRGMGPEAFF.

The V gene is TRBV20-1, the J gene TRBJ2-1; the TRBD2 assignment by TCRdb is unverifiable without DNA. Per germline, CDR1 DFQATT and CDR2 SNEGSKA (reference sequence). CDR3 length: 13 amino acids. This chain's CDR3 is CSAKGPLSDEQFF.

The J gene is TRBJ2-4, the V gene TRBV28. There are 12 residues in the CDR3. Looked up from germline, CDR1 is MDHEN and CDR2 is SYDVKM. The CDR3 here is CASSRRENIQYF.

V gene TRBV7-9 combines with J gene TRBJ2-5; TCRdb lists TRBD1, though no DNA is available to test this call. The CDR3 is 14 residues long. Germline loops: CDR1 SEHNR, CDR2 FQNEAQ (reference sequence). CDR3: CASILTGSQETQYF.